The 27 T cell receptor beta chains presented below share a single source sample, sequenced in a study of T cells after yellow fever vaccination (dated by TCRdb to the late 2010s). The library was prepared using 5' RACE. The run used an Illumina HiSeq 2500. TCRdb reran the public reads through fastp at Q25 and MiXCR, keeping productive beta chains. Each CDR3 protein appears once, grouped with its most common genes and DNA. In this sample the table shows 60,000 to 75,000 distinct CDR3 sequences, approximately 7% of which occur a single time. Together, the top ten hold around a third of the sample. The treatment or condition label here, explained by the study, means: live attenuated yellow fever vaccine strain. Material: CD8+ T cells sorted from PBMCs, obtained 35 to 50 days after the first yellow fever vaccination. These receptors originate from a man aged 18 to 29 who received the YFV17D yellow fever vaccine.

This clonotype has at least ten counts. The J gene is TRBJ2-3, the V gene TRBV12-3 or TRBV12-4, with unresolved D. Deletions cut 4 bases from V and 4 bases from J, with 12 bases between. The CDR3 sequence is 14 residues long. The CDR3 loop reads CASSSYEESDTQYF. Written as DNA, the CDR3 is TGTGCCAGCAGTTCCTACGAGGAATCAGATACGCAGTATTTT.

This clonotype was found many times. CDR3 nucleotides: TGCAGCGCCAAGTGGGGCGGGTTACGCAATGAGCAGTTCTTC. Translating gives CSAKWGGLRNEQFF. The chain employs TRBV29-1 and TRBJ2-1; D possibly uses TRBD1 or TRBD2 (5 bases each). V was clipped by 7 bases and J by 6 bases, with 19 bases between them. Germline CDR1 SQVTM, CDR2 ANQGSEA. CDR3 length: 14 amino acids.

The chain employs TRBV28 and TRBJ1-3; 10 bases match TRBD1. The CDR3 length is 15 residues. J was trimmed by 0 bases and V by 5 bases; bases with no gene match: 1. Germline CDR1 reads MDHEN; CDR2 reads SYDVKM. In DNA form, the CDR3 reads TGTGCCAGCAGTGACAGGGGGCTCTCTGGAAACACCATATATTTT. Amino acids: CASSDRGLSGNTIYF.

The CDR3 spells CSAMDGYTF. In nucleotides, the CDR3 is TGCAGTGCTATGGATGGCTACACCTTC. The chain recombines TRBV20-1 with TRBJ1-2; no clear D gene. Deletions cut 4 bases from V and 6 bases from J, with 3 bases between. This CDR3 has 9 residues. Germline V gene sequence: CDR1 DFQATT, CDR2 SNEGSKA (reference sequence).

The table lists this clonotype with many counts. This chain joins TRBV7-3 and TRBJ1-1; unclear D gene. The length of the CDR3 is 12 residues. Deletions cut 2 bases from V and 5 bases from J, with 6 bases between. Germline V gene lookup returns CDR1 SGHTA and CDR2 FQGTGA. CDR3: CASSLLATEAFF. The DNA of the CDR3 is TGTGCCAGCAGCTTACTTGCGACTGAAGCTTTCTTT.

This clonotype has only a few counts. The chain carries TRBV4-3 and TRBJ1-5; D not certain. Germline CDR1 is LGHNA and CDR2 is YSLEER. CDR3 size: 15 residues. Trimming cost V 0 bases and J 0 bases, with 6 bases left between them. The CDR3 nucleotides are TGCGCCAGCAGCCAAGACAGGTTTAGCAATCAGCCCCAGCATTTT. Protein product: CASSQDRFSNQPQHF.

This clonotype was seen ten or more times. The rearrangement uses TRBV29-1 and TRBJ1-1; TRBD1 matches 8 bases. The CDR3 has 14 residues. The V segment lost 4 bases and the J segment 1 base; nucleotides outside the gene matches: 5. Germline assignment: CDR1 SQVTM and CDR2 ANQGSEA. The CDR3 loop reads CSVGTGGPNTEAFF. The CDR3 bases are TGCAGCGTTGGTACAGGGGGTCCGAACACTGAAGCTTTCTTT.

This clonotype showed up just a few times. The chain employs TRBV10-3 and TRBJ1-2, with D unclear. V lost 6 bases and J 10 bases, leaving 12 bases between the germline ends. The CDR3 consists of 11 residues. Germline lookup yields CDR1 ENHRY and CDR2 SYGVKD. CDR3 residues: CAISDTEDYTF. The DNA for the CDR3 is TGTGCCATCAGCGATACCGAGGACTACACCTTC.

This clonotype appeared many times. The J gene is TRBJ2-3, the V gene TRBV24-1; 10 positions match TRBD2. From germline, CDR1 is KGHDR and CDR2 SFDVKD. The CDR3 extends over 18 amino acids. V dropped 1 base and J dropped 6; count of bases not matched to a gene: 12. The CDR3 DNA sequence: TGTGCCACCAGTGATTTTGGGTTGGCTAGCGGGGGCGGTGATACGCAGTATTTT. Translated: CATSDFGLASGGGDTQYF.

Many counts were recorded for this clonotype. The chain has TRBV5-1 and TRBJ2-3, with a tentative D call TRBD2 (5 bases). The germline V gene encodes CDR1 SGHRS and CDR2 YFSETQ. With 0 bases removed from V and 3 bases from J, the gap between germline ends came to 11 bases. CDR3 length: 15 amino acids. Written as DNA, the CDR3 is TGCGCCAGCAGCTTGGGATTTGCGGGTACAGATACGCAGTATTTT. It encodes CASSLGFAGTDTQYF.

This clonotype has only a few counts. The chain links TRBV30 to TRBJ2-7, with D possibly matching TRBD1 (5 bases). This CDR3 contains 12 residues. Germline V lookup: CDR1 GTSNPN, CDR2 SVGIG (reference sequence). The CDR3 bases are TGTGCTCATGGAGTGGTCACAGGCGAGCAGTACTTC. It specifies CAHGVVTGEQYF.

The gene calls are TRBV27 and TRBJ1-4, with TRBD1 matching over 7 bases. Per the germline V gene, CDR1 is MNHEY and CDR2 is SMNVEV (reference sequence). The CDR3 covers 15 residues. V lost 4 bases to trimming and J lost 7 bases; unmatched junction nucleotides: 9. This CDR3 is CASSSPRDSAEKLFF. The CDR3 DNA reads as TGTGCCAGCAGTTCCCCCCGGGACAGCGCTGAAAAACTGTTTTTT. Using reference TRBV27 and TRBJ1-4 for the parts outside the CDR3, the full variable domain is EAQVTQNPRYLITVTGKKLTVTCSQNMNHEYMSWYRQDPGLGLRQIYYSMNVEVTDKGDVPEGYKVSRKEKRNFPLILESPSPNQTSLYFCASSSPRDSAEKLFFGSGTQLSVL.

Ten or more counts support this clonotype. The V and J genes are TRBV6-2 or TRBV6-3 and TRBJ2-3; 7 nucleotides match TRBD2. The CDR3 spans 18 residues. With V trimmed by 0 bases and J by 0 bases, 9 bases remained unmatched. CDR1 MNHEY and CDR2 SVGEGT come from the germline V gene. CDR3 in amino acids: CASSYSMSLAVSTDTQYF. The CDR3, as DNA: TGTGCCAGCAGTTACTCGATGAGTCTAGCGGTTAGCACAGATACGCAGTATTTT.

This clonotype was counted many times. The genes are TRBV20-1 and TRBJ2-7; D possibly corresponds to TRBD1 (6 bases). CDR3 length: 13 residues. Trimming removed 6 bases from V and 2 bases from J, with 14 bases in between. The germline CDR1 and CDR2 sequences are DFQATT and SNEGSKA (reference sequence). The chain's CDR3 is CSADQGNPYEQYF. The CDR3 region has the DNA TGCAGTGCCGACCAGGGGAACCCCTACGAGCAGTACTTC.

This clonotype was counted at least ten times. CDR3 region: CASSPRWANTGELFF. In nucleotides, the CDR3 is TGTGCCAGCAGTCCCCGCTGGGCGAACACCGGGGAGCTGTTTTTT. The chain uses TRBV28 and TRBJ2-2; D gene ambiguous. CDR1 and CDR2 (germline): MDHEN, SYDVKM. V lost 5 bases to trimming and J lost 0 bases, with 10 bases between them. The CDR3 has 15 residues.

There are a few counts of this clonotype. The rearrangement joins TRBV23-1 to TRBJ2-7; D is undetermined. TRBV23-1 is an ORF, with its function uncertain. The CDR3 contains 14 residues. Trimming took 3 bases from V and 3 from J, leaving 12 bases between them. The CDR3 reads CASSHLGRVYEQYV. CDR3 coding DNA: TGCGCCAGCAGTCACCTTGGACGGGTCTACGAGCAGTACGTC.

This clonotype was recorded many times. This chain joins TRBV7-9 and TRBJ2-1; no clear D. V was trimmed by 2 bases and J by 0 bases, leaving 11 bases between them. Germline V CDR1 and CDR2: SEHNR, FQNEAQ (reference sequence). The CDR3 has 16 amino acids. The CDR3 coding sequence is TGTGCCAGCAGCTTACCCGAGACCCGCTCCTACAATGAGCAGTTCTTC. Translating it yields CASSLPETRSYNEQFF. The full variable domain, rest sourced from reference TRBV7-9 and TRBJ2-1, is DTGVSQNPRHKITKRGQNVTFRCDPISEHNRLYWYRQTLGQGPEFLTYFQNEAQLEKSRLLSDRFSAERPKGSFSTLEIQRTEQGDSAMYLCASSLPETRSYNEQFFGPGTRLTVL.

This clonotype was observed at least ten times. The CDR3: CASSLGGSLFF. CDR3 coding DNA: TGTGCCAGCAGTTTGGGGGGCAGTCTGTTTTTT. The chain combines TRBV12-3 or TRBV12-4 with TRBJ1-4, with D possibly matching TRBD1 (6 bases). CDR3 length: 11 amino acids. Trimming removed 3 bases at V and 14 bases at J, with 10 bases between.

This clonotype appeared many times. This chain links TRBV3-1 with TRBJ2-1; D is uncertain. Germline-derived CDR1 and CDR2 are LGHDT and YNNKEL (reference sequence). Trimming cost V 0 bases and J 3 bases, with 9 bases left between them. CDR3 size: 15 residues. For the CDR3, the DNA is TGTGCCAGCAGCCAAGATTCCCCAGTCTACAATGAGCAGTTCTTC. The encoded protein is CASSQDSPVYNEQFF.

There are a few counts of this clonotype. The chain carries TRBV7-9 and TRBJ2-5; D is undetermined. Trimming removed 4 bases from V and 2 bases from J, with 11 bases in between. Germline CDR1 SEHNR, CDR2 FQNEAQ (reference sequence). The CDR3 is made up of 14 amino acids. The CDR3 bases are TGTGCCAGCAGCTCGGCCGCCGTACAAGAGACCCAGTACTTC. Translating gives CASSSAAVQETQYF.

This clonotype was picked up many times. This chain joins TRBV24-1 and TRBJ2-5; D might be TRBD2 (5 bases). Trimming pared 0 bases from V and 5 bases from J, leaving 12 bases between. Germline CDR1 and CDR2: KGHDR and SFDVKD. This CDR3 spans 15 amino acids. CDR3: CATSDLEAPGETQYF. CDR3 sequence (DNA): TGTGCCACCAGTGATTTGGAGGCGCCGGGGGAGACCCAGTACTTC.

Many counts were recorded for this clonotype. The gene calls are TRBV7-9 and TRBJ2-7, with 10 bases fitting TRBD1. The CDR3 length is 15 residues. Germline-derived CDR1 and CDR2 are SEHNR and FQNEAQ (reference sequence). After removal of 1 base from V and 1 base from J, the junction contained 1 base not matched to a gene. CDR3 region: CASSLGDRGSYEQYV. CDR3 nucleotide sequence: TGTGCCAGCAGCTTAGGGGACAGGGGATCCTACGAGCAGTACGTC.

This clonotype was counted ten times or more. The chain recombines TRBV5-1 with TRBJ2-7; D is uncertain. CDR1 SGHRS and CDR2 YFSETQ come from the germline V gene. The CDR3 spans 14 residues. Trimming left V 0 bases short and J 3 bases short, with 10 bases between. CDR3 in amino acids: CASSLARQNYEQYF. CDR3 bases: TGCGCCAGCAGCTTGGCCCGGCAGAACTACGAGCAGTACTTC.

This clonotype showed up many times. This chain connects TRBV15 to TRBJ2-1, with 8 bases identical to TRBD2. Germline lookup yields CDR1 LNHNV and CDR2 YYDKDF (reference sequence). J was trimmed by 2 bases and V by 3 bases; bases with no gene match: 0. The CDR3 is made up of 14 amino acids. As DNA, the CDR3 is TGTGCCACCAGCAGGGGACTAGCCTACAATGAGCAGTTCTTC. Protein sequence: CATSRGLAYNEQFF.

This clonotype showed up many times. V and J are TRBV7-6 and TRBJ2-7, with 8 bases aligning to TRBD2. V lost 0 bases and J lost 7; bases outside the gene matches: 8. Germline assignment: CDR1 SGHVS and CDR2 FNYEAQ. The CDR3 is 15 residues long. CDR3 loop: CASSLAATGGKEQYF. The CDR3 DNA reads as TGTGCCAGCAGCTTAGCGGCAACGGGGGGGAAAGAGCAGTACTTC.

This clonotype was seen ten or more times. The rearrangement uses TRBV7-6 and TRBJ1-1; D uncertain. Looked up from germline, CDR1 is SGHVS and CDR2 is FNYEAQ. Deletions cut 5 bases from V and 3 bases from J, with 16 bases between. CDR3 length equals 15 residues. The CDR3 is CASSPRPDGDTEAFF. As DNA, the CDR3 is TGTGCCAGCAGCCCCCGACCCGACGGGGACACTGAAGCTTTCTTT.

In this sample, this clonotype turned up many times. The chain combines TRBV6-5 with TRBJ1-1; a possible D gene is TRBD1 (5 bases). The ends were cut back, 0 bases at V and 4 bases at J, with 9 bases in the middle. Germline V gene data show CDR1 as MNHEY and CDR2 as SVGAGI. The CDR3 is made up of 14 amino acids. This CDR3 reads CASSYSEGFTEAFF. The CDR3 bases are TGTGCCAGCAGTTACTCCGAGGGGTTCACTGAAGCTTTCTTT.